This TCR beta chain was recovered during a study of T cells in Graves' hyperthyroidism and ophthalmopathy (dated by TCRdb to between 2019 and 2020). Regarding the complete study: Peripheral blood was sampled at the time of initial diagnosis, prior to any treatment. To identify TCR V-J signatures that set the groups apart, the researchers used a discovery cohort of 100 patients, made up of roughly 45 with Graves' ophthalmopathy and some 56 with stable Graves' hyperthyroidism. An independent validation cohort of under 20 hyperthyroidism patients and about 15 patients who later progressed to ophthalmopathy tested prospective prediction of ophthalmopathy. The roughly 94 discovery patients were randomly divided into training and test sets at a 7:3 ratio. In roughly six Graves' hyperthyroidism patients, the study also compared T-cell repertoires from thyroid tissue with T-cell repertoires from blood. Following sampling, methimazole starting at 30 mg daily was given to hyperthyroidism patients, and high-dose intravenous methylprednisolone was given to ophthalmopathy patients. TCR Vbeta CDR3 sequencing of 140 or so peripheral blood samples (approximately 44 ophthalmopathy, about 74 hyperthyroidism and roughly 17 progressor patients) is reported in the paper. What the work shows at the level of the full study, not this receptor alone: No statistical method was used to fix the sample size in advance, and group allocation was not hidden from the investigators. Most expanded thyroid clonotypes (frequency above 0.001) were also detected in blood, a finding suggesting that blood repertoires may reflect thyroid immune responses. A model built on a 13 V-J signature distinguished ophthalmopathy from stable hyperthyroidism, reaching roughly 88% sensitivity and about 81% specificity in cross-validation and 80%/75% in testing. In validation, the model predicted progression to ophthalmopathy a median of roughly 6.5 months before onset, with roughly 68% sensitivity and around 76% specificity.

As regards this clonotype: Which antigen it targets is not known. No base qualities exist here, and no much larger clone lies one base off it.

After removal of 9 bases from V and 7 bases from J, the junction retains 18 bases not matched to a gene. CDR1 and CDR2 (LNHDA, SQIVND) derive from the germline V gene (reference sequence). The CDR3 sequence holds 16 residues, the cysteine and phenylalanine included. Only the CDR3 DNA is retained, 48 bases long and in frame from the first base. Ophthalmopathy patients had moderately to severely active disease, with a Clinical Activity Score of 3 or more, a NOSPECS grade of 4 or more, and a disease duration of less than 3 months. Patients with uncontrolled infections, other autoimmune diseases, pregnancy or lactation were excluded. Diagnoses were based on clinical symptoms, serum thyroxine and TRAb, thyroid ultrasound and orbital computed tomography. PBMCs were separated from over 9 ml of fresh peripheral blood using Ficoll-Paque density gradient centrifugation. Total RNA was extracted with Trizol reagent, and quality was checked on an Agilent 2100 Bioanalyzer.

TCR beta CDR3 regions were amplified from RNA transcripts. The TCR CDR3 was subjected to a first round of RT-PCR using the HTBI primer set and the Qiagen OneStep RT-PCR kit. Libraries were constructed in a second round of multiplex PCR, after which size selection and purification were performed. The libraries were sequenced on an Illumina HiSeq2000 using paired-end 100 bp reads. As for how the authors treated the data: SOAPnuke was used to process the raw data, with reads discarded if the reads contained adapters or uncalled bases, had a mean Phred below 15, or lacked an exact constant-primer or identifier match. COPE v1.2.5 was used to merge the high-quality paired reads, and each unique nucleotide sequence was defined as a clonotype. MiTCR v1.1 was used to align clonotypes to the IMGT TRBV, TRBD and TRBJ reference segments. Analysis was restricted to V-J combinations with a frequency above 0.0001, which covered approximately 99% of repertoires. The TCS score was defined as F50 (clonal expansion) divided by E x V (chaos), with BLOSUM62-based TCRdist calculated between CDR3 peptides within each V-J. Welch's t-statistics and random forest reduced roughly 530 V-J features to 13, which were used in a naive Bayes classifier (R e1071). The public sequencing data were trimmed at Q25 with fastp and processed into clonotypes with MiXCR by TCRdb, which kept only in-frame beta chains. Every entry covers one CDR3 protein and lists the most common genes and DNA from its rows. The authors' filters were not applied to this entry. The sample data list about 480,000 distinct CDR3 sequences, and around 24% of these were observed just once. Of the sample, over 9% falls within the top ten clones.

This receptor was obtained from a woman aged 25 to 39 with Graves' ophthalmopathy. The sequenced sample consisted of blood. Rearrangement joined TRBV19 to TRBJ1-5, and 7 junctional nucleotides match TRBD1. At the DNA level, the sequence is TGTGCCAGCGGGGGACAGATGACAGGAGGCGGCCAGCCCCAGCATTTT. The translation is CASGGQMTGGGQPQHF. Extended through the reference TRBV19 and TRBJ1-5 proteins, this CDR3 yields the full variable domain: DGGITQSPKYLFRKEGQNVTLSCEQNLNHDAMYWYRQDPGQGLRLIYYSQIVNDFQKGDIAEGYSVSREKKESFPLTVTSAQKNPTAFYLCASGGQMTGGGQPQHFGDGTRLSIL.